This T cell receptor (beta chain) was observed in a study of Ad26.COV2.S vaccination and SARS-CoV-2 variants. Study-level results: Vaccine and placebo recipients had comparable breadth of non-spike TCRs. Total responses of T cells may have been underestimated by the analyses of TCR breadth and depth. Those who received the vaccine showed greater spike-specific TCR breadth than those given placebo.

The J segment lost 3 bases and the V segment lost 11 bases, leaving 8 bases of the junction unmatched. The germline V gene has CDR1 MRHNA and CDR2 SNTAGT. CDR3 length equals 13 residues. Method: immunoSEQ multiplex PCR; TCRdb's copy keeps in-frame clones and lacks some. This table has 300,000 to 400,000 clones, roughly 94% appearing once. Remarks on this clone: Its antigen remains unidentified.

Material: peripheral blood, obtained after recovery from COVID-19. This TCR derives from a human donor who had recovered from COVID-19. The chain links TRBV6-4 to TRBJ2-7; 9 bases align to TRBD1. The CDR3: CAAGGTGCYEQYF. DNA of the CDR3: TGTGCCGCCGGCGGGACAGGGTGCTACGAGCAGTACTTC.